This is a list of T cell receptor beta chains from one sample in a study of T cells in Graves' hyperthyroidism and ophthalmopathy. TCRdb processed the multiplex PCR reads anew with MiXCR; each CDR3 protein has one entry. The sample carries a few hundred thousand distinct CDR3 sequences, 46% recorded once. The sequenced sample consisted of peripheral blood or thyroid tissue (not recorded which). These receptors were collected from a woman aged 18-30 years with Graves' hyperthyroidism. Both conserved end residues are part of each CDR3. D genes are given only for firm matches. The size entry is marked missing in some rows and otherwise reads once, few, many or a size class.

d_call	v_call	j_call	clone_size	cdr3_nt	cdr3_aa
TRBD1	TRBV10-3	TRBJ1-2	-	TGTGCCATCAGCCGGGACAGTCTTTATGGCTACACCTTC	CAISRDSLYGYTF
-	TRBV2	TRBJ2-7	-	TGTGCCAGCAGTGGACAGGACAGCTACGAGCAGTACTTC	CASSGQDSYEQYF
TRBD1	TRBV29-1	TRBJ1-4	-	TGCAGCGTAGCCCAGGGGGGGTTAACGGAAAAACTGTTTTTT	CSVAQGGLTEKLFF
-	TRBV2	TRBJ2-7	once	TGTGCCAGCATGGGGGCGGGAGCGACCAATGAGCAGTACTTC	CASMGAGATNEQYF
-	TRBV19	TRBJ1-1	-	TGTGCCAGCCAAAATGAGGTGGGGGTTGAAGCTTTCTTT	CASQNEVGVEAFF
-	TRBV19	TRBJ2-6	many	TGTGCCAGTAGTGTAGCGGCAGGCGACGTCCTGACTTTC	CASSVAAGDVLTF
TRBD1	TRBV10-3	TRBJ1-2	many	TGTGCCATCAGTCCACAGGGGCGGGATGGCTACACCTTC	CAISPQGRDGYTF
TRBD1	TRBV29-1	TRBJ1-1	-	TGCAGCGTTGAAGACCCCCCATGGACAGGGGTGGGCACTGAAGCTTTCTTT	CSVEDPPWTGVGTEAFF
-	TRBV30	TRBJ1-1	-	TGTGCCTGGAGTGTAAGGTCCACTGAAGCTTTCTTT	CAWSVRSTEAFF
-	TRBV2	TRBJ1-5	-	TGTGCCAGCAGACTCCAGGGAGGTAGCAATCAGCCCCAGCATTTT	CASRLQGGSNQPQHF
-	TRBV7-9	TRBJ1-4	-	TGTGCCAGCAGCTCCTCGGGTCTTAATGAAAAACTGTTTTTT	CASSSSGLNEKLFF
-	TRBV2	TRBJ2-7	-	TGTGCCAGCAGTGACGGGGGAAGCTCCTACGAGCAGTACTTC	CASSDGGSSYEQYF
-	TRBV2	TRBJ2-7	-	TGTGCCAGCAGTGCCGGCCGGGAAAGCACCTACGAGCAGTACTTC	CASSAGRESTYEQYF
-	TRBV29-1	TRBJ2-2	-	TGCACCCAGGGCCCAGGGCGGACCGGGGAGCTGTTTTTT	CTQGPGRTGELFF
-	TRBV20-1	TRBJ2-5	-	TGCAGTGCTAGGGAATCAACCCGGGAGACCCAGTACTTC	CSARESTRETQYF
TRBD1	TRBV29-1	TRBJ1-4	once	TGTAGCGTGCAACGGACAGGGGGCTGGGAAAAACTGTTTTTT	CSVQRTGGWEKLFF
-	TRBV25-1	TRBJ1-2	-	TGTGCCAGCAGTGAAAAAGGAGACTATGGCTACACCTTC	CASSEKGDYGYTF
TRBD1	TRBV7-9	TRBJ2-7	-	TGTGCCAGCAGCTTCGGACAGGGATTGATCGAGCAGTACTTC	CASSFGQGLIEQYF
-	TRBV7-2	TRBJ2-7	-	TGTGCCAGCAGAATCGGGAGTTCCTACGAGCAGTACTTC	CASRIGSSYEQYF
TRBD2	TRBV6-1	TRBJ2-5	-	TGTGCCAGCAGTTACCTCAGCGGGAAGGGAGAGACCCAGTACTTC	CASSYLSGKGETQYF
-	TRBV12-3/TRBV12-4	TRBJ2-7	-	TGTGCCAGCGGGAGGGACAGCGCCTACGAGCAGTACTTC	CASGRDSAYEQYF
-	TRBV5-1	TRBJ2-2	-	TGCGCCAGCAGCTTGGCCTTGGGTGCGGCCGGGGAGCTGTTTTTT	CASSLALGAAGELFF
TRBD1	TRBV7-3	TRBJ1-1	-	TGTGCCAGCAGCCTAGGACAGGAAGAACATGGTGAAGCTTTCTTT	CASSLGQEEHGEAFF
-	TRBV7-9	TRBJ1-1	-	TGTGCCAGCAGCCTTAACCGGGAACAAGAAGCTTTCTTT	CASSLNREQEAFF
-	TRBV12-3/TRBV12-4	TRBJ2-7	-	TGTGCCAGCAGTTCCCGGGAACACTACGAGCAGTACTTC	CASSSREHYEQYF
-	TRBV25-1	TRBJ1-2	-	TGTGCCAGCTTAGAAGGGGGGCGCGGCTACACCTTC	CASLEGGRGYTF
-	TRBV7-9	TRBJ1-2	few	TGTGCCAGCAGCGTCCCCGGGACGGTCTATGGCTACACCTTC	CASSVPGTVYGYTF
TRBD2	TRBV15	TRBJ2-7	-	TGTGCCACCAGAAGAGACCTAGCGGGAGGGGCCGAGCAGTACTTC	CATRRDLAGGAEQYF
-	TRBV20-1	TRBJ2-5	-	TGCAGTGCTATCGCTAGCAGAAGCAACCAAGAGACCCAGTACTTC	CSAIASRSNQETQYF
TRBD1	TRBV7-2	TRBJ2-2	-	TGTGCCAGCAGCGCGTTGGCAGGGGGCTACACCGGGGAGCTGTTTTTT	CASSALAGGYTGELFF
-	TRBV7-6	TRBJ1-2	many	TGTGCCAGCAGCTTAGACGACGGAAACTATGGCTACACCTTC	CASSLDDGNYGYTF
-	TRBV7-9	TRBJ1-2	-	TGTGCCAGCAGCCAACTGATTTCTAACTATGGCTACACCTTC	CASSQLISNYGYTF
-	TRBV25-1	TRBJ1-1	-	TGTGCCAGCCGCGCCGGGGCCGCAGGAAACACTGAAGCTTTCTTT	CASRAGAAGNTEAFF
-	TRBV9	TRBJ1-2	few	TGTGCCAGCAGCGGACAGTTACTCTATGGCTACACCTTC	CASSGQLLYGYTF
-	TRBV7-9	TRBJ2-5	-	TGTGCCAGCAGCCAAGCCGGCTGGACGCGGGAGACCCAGTACTTC	CASSQAGWTRETQYF
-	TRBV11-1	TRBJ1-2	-	TGTGCCAGCAGTCCTCCTTGGGGCGGAGGTGGCTACACCTTC	CASSPPWGGGGYTF
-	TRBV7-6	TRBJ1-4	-	TGTGCCAGCAGCAACCGACAGCTTCCAACTAATGAAAAACTGTTTTTT	CASSNRQLPTNEKLFF
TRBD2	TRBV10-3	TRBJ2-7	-	TGTGCCATCACTGCTGGTGCTAGCGGGATCTACGAGCAGTACTTC	CAITAGASGIYEQYF
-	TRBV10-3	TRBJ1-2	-	TGTGCCATCAGTTATGACCGAGGGCAGGGCTACACCTTC	CAISYDRGQGYTF
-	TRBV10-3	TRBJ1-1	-	TGTGCCAGCAGTGAAGAGGTTAGGGTTAAAGCTTTCTTT	CASSEEVRVKAFF
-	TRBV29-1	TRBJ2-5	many	TGCAGCGTTGCTAGACAGGGAGGAGAGACCCAGTACTTC	CSVARQGGETQYF
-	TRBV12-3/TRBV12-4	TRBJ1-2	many	TGTGCCAGCAGTTTATACTCGGGAAGTGACTATGGCTACACCTTC	CASSLYSGSDYGYTF
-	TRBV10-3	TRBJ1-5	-	TGTGCCATCTCCCCCGTCGGGCTCAGTCAGCCCCAGCATTTT	CAISPVGLSQPQHF
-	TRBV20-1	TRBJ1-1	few	TGCAGTGCTAGGAGAGGCCTCGGGACTGAAGCTTTCTTT	CSARRGLGTEAFF
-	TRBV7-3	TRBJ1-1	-	TGTGCCAGCAGCTTAATGGAGGGAGAAAACACTGAAGCTTTCTTT	CASSLMEGENTEAFF
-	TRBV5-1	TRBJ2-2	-	TGCGCCAGCAGCTCAATTGGGGCAGGCCTGAACACCGGGGAGCTGTTTTTT	CASSSIGAGLNTGELFF
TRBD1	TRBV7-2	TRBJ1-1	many	TGTGCCAGTAGTCCGGACAGGTTGAACACTGAAGCTTTCTTT	CASSPDRLNTEAFF
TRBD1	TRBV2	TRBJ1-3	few	TGTGCCAGCAGTCTGGACAGGTTGAGCTCTGGAAACACCATATATTTT	CASSLDRLSSGNTIYF
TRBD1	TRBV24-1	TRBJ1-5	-	TGTGCCACCAGGGATCCGGGACAGGGAACCGATCAGCCCCAGCATTTT	CATRDPGQGTDQPQHF
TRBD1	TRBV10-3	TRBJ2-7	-	TGTGCCATCGGAGGACAGGGAACCTACGAGCAGTACTTC	CAIGGQGTYEQYF
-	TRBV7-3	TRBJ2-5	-	TGTGCCAGCAGTTACTCGAAGCCCCCTCGACTAGATCCCCAAGAGACCCAGTACTTC	CASSYSKPPRLDPQETQYF
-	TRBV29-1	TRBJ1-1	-	TGCAGCGCGGGGGGGGGATATACTGAAGCTTTCTTT	CSAGGGYTEAFF
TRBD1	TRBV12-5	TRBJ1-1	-	TGTGCTAGTGCCACAGGGGGCCCGAACACTGAAGCTTTCTTT	CASATGGPNTEAFF
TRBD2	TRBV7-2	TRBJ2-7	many	TGTGCCAGCCGACTAGCGGGAGGGCGCGAGCAGTACTTC	CASRLAGGREQYF
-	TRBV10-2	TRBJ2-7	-	TGCGCCAGCAGTGAGGAGGCAGTATACGAGCAGTACTTC	CASSEEAVYEQYF
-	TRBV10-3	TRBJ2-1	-	TGTGCCATCAGTGATGTAGGGTACGAGCAGTTCTTC	CAISDVGYEQFF
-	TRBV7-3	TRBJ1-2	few	TGTGCCAGCAGCTTACTTTACAGGACGGCCGGAGGATTCGGCTACACCTTC	CASSLLYRTAGGFGYTF